This T cell receptor beta chain was recorded in a study of blood T cell repertoires in COVID-19. Study overall: COVID-19 samples collected from the United States, Italy and Spain covered acute and convalescent phases.

Cohort allocation depended upon clinical history that participants reported. Source study methods: Nucleated cell number was recorded as an estimate derived from reference gene primer amplification. TCRdb keeps only in-frame clones here, not all; method: immunoSEQ multiplex PCR. D and trimming were read from the DNA, whereas the V and J calls and clone size are those reported in that table. The sample yields approximately 130,000 clones, roughly four fifths seen once. CDR1 and CDR2 from the germline V gene are DFQATT and SNEGSKA (reference sequence). The CDR3 runs to 13 residues. V was cut by 3 bases and J by 1 base, with 9 bases left in between.

The sequence came from a young man who had recovered from COVID-19. The V and J genes are TRBV20-1 and TRBJ1-2; D ambiguous. What was sequenced was PBMCs or T cells enriched from blood (not recorded which). This CDR3 reads CSASQMNNYGYTF. Written as DNA, the CDR3 is TGCAGTGCTAGTCAGATGAATAACTATGGCTACACCTTC.